One and the same sample provided the 18 T cell receptor beta chains below, sequenced in a study of response to subunit inactivated influenza vaccine. TCRdb itself ran the RT-PCR reads through MiXCR, one entry per CDR3 protein. The table records hundreds of thousands of distinct CDR3 sequences, 6% to 9% of them present only once. Sequences were derived from PBMCs from blood, sampled about 23 months after vaccination. The receptors were gathered from a man aged 50-75 years who received an inactivated influenza vaccine.

In this sample, this clonotype turned up a few times. Relative to the germline gene, one junction end is altered; a read error may explain this. The CDR3 DNA is TGTGCCAGCAGTTCCCGGCCTAGCGGGGCCCAGGGAGTTGGTTTT. It encodes CASSSRPSGAQGVGF. This chain connects TRBV6-2 or TRBV6-3 to TRBJ2-3; 9 nucleotides line up with TRBD2. Germline values: CDR1 MNHEY, CDR2 SVGEGT. The CDR3 covers 15 residues.

This chain links TRBV4-3 with TRBJ2-3; D is tentatively TRBD1 or TRBD2 (5 bases each). CDR3 length equals 13 residues. The germline V gene has CDR1 LGHNA and CDR2 YSLEER. The V end was cut by 4 bases, the J end by 14 bases, with 19 bases between. CDR3 residues: CASSLTGTSLPYF. The CDR3 region has the DNA TGCGCCAGCAGCCTGACCGGGACCTCATTGCCGTATTTT.

The gene calls are TRBV4-1 and TRBJ1-1, with D possibly being TRBD1 (5 bases). This CDR3 contains 16 residues. Trimming removed 4 bases from V and 0 bases from J, with 15 bases in between. In germline, CDR1 is MGHRA, CDR2 YSYEKL. CDR3 loop: CASSPLGAGLNTEAFF. The CDR3 DNA sequence: TGCGCCAGCAGCCCTCTAGGGGCAGGGTTGAACACTGAAGCTTTCTTT.

Ten or more counts support this clonotype. The chain links TRBV28 to TRBJ1-5; D uncertain. V lost 7 bases and J lost 0, with 10 bases in between. Germline values: CDR1 MDHEN, CDR2 SYDVKM. The CDR3 spans 14 residues. The CDR3 is CASNEEYSNQPQHF. The DNA for the CDR3 is TGTGCCAGCAACGAAGAATATAGCAATCAGCCCCAGCATTTT.

V is TRBV6-2 or TRBV6-3 and J is TRBJ2-5, with D unclear. V gave up 7 bases and J gave up 0 bases, with 18 bases separating them. The CDR3 extends over 16 amino acids. Per germline, CDR1 MNHEY and CDR2 SVGEGT. The CDR3 DNA sequence: TGTGCCAGCAAGAAAGGTTTGGTGGCCAACCAAGAGACCCAGTACTTC. It yields the protein CASKKGLVANQETQYF.

This clonotype was found many times. The chain has TRBV6-6 and TRBJ2-1, with TRBD2 matching 8 bases. Germline V gene data show CDR1 as MNHNY and CDR2 as SVGAGI (reference sequence). This CDR3 contains 12 residues. The V segment lost 7 bases and the J segment 8 bases; nucleotides outside the gene matches: 4. CDR3 sequence reads: CASIGAGDEQFF. Written as DNA, the CDR3 is TGTGCCAGCATCGGAGCGGGAGATGAGCAGTTCTTC.

This clonotype was observed a few times. The chain recombines TRBV25-1 with TRBJ2-3; 7 nucleotides match TRBD1. The CDR3 consists of 16 residues. Germline V gene data show CDR1 as MGHDK and CDR2 as SYGVNS. With V trimmed by 2 bases and J by 6 bases, 11 bases remained unmatched. The CDR3 nucleotides are TGTGCCAGCAGTGAACTCTGGGACAGCGATGTGGATACGCAGTATTTT. It is translated as CASSELWDSDVDTQYF.

Many counts were recorded for this clonotype. The genes are TRBV11-2 and TRBJ2-3; D is unresolved. The CDR3 runs to 14 residues. The V and J ends lost 2 bases and 0 bases respectively, with 6 bases between them. CDR1 and CDR2 (germline): SGHAT, FQNNGV. CDR3 loop: CASSLFPSTDTQYF. In DNA, the CDR3 is TGTGCCAGCAGCTTATTTCCTAGCACAGATACGCAGTATTTT.

The gene calls are TRBV4-2 and TRBJ2-5; perhaps TRBD2 as D (6 bases). Germline V gene sequence: CDR1 LGHNA, CDR2 YNFKEQ. The CDR3 extends over 15 amino acids. The V end was cut by 0 bases, the J end by 4 bases, with 12 bases between. CDR3 protein: CASSQEWRGGETQYF. As DNA, the CDR3 is TGTGCCAGCAGCCAAGAGTGGAGGGGAGGAGAGACCCAGTACTTC.

This clonotype was observed many times. V gene TRBV7-9 combines with J gene TRBJ1-2; no clear D gene. V was trimmed by 1 base and J by 4 bases, leaving 10 bases between them. Germline V gene data show CDR1 as SEHNR and CDR2 as FQNEAQ (reference sequence). The CDR3 sequence is 14 residues long. Here the CDR3 DNA reads TGTGCCAGCAGCTTAGGGCAGGTCACCTATGGCTACACCTTC. Translation: CASSLGQVTYGYTF. The full variable domain, completed using reference TRBV7-9 and TRBJ1-2, is DTGVSQNPRHKITKRGQNVTFRCDPISEHNRLYWYRQTLGQGPEFLTYFQNEAQLEKSRLLSDRFSAERPKGSFSTLEIQRTEQGDSAMYLCASSLGQVTYGYTFGSGTRLTVV.

This clonotype was recorded many times. This chain uses TRBV6-1 with TRBJ1-3; D may be TRBD1 (6 bases). Trimming cost V 6 bases and J 0 bases, with 12 bases left between them. This CDR3 has 15 residues. Per the germline V gene, CDR1 is MNHNS and CDR2 is SASEGT. CDR3: CASSHRDTSGNTIYF. The CDR3 DNA reads as TGTGCCAGCAGCCACCGGGACACCTCTGGAAACACCATATATTTT.

This clonotype was seen only once. The rearrangement uses TRBV5-1 and TRBJ1-1; D perhaps matches TRBD1 (6 bases). V gave up 3 bases and J gave up 1 base, with 10 bases separating them. The CDR3 is 14 amino acids. The germline V gene has CDR1 SGHRS and CDR2 YFSETQ. CDR3: CASSSGTQNTEAFF. The CDR3 DNA reads as TGCGCCAGCAGCTCCGGGACACAGAACACTGAAGCTTTCTTT. Using reference TRBV5-1 and TRBJ1-1 for the parts outside the CDR3, the full variable domain is KAGVTQTPRYLIKTRGQQVTLSCSPISGHRSVSWYQQTPGQGLQFLFEYFSETQRNKGNFPGRFSGRQFSNSRSEMNVSTLELGDSALYLCASSSGTQNTEAFFGQGTRLTVV.

This clonotype was seen at least ten times. The chain uses TRBV6-6 and TRBJ1-5; D uncertain. Per germline, CDR1 MNHNY and CDR2 SVGAGI (reference sequence). The length of the CDR3 is 12 residues. V was shortened by 2 bases and J by 8 bases, with 7 bases between the two germline ends. The CDR3 sequence: CASSYPGEPQHF. The CDR3 DNA reads as TGTGCCAGCAGTTACCCCGGTGAGCCCCAGCATTTT.

The rearrangement joins TRBV19 to TRBJ2-7, with TRBD1 matching 7 bases. Germline-derived CDR1 and CDR2 are LNHDA and SQIVND (reference sequence). The CDR3 contains 18 residues. Germline trimming cut 5 bases from V and 1 base from J; bases unmatched to any gene: 17. DNA of the CDR3: TGTGCCAGTAGTGGCACCTTCCGAGGACAGGATTATTCCTACGAGCAGTACTTC. It encodes CASSGTFRGQDYSYEQYF.

The chain links TRBV28 to TRBJ2-1, with 9 bases identical to TRBD2. V lost 2 bases, J lost 4 bases, and 6 bases stayed unmatched. The CDR3 sequence is 16 residues long. Germline CDR1 is MDHEN and CDR2 is SYDVKM. Here the CDR3 DNA reads TGTGCCAGCAGTTTAGGCAGCGGGGGGCCTTACAATGAGCAGTTCTTC. Protein product: CASSLGSGGPYNEQFF.

This clonotype was picked up many times. V gene TRBV6-1 combines with J gene TRBJ2-7; D might be TRBD2 (7 bases). CDR3 length equals 14 residues. Germline lookup yields CDR1 MNHNS and CDR2 SASEGT. Trimming left V 2 bases short and J 1 base short, with 9 bases between. CDR3 protein: CASSERGGSYEQYF. In DNA, the CDR3 is TGTGCCAGCAGTGAAAGGGGGGGATCCTACGAGCAGTACTTC.

The rearrangement links TRBV6-2 or TRBV6-3 to TRBJ2-7; D might be TRBD1 (6 bases). The V and J ends lost 1 base and 4 bases respectively, with 11 bases between them. Looked up from germline, CDR1 is MNHEY and CDR2 is SVGEGT. The CDR3 length is 14 residues. The CDR3 loop is CASSYLGQIYEQYF. In DNA, the CDR3 is TGTGCCAGCAGTTACTTAGGACAGATTTACGAGCAGTACTTC.

The chain recombines TRBV5-6 with TRBJ2-4; the D gene is possibly TRBD2 (6 bases). The CDR3 runs 15 residues. V was clipped by 7 bases and J by 3 bases, with 17 bases between them. The germline V gene encodes CDR1 SGHDT and CDR2 YYEEEE. For the CDR3, the DNA is TGTGCCAGCGCACGCGGGGCGAAAGGCAAAAACATTCAGTACTTC. Amino acid sequence: CASARGAKGKNIQYF.